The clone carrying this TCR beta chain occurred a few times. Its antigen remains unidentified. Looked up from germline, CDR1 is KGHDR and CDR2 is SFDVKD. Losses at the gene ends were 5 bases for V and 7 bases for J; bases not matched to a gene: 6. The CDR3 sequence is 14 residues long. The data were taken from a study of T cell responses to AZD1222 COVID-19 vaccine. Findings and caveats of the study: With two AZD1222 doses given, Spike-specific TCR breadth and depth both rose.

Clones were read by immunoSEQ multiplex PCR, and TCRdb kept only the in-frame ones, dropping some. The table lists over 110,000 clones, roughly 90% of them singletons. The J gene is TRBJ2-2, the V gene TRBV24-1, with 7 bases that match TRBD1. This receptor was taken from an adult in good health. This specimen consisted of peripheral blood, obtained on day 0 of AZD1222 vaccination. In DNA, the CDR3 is TGTGCCACCAGTGCCTTAGACAGGGTCGGGGAGCTGTTTTTT. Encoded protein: CATSALDRVGELFF.